The TCR beta chain under discussion was sequenced for a study of technical replicates of blood from a few donors. Measured with immunoSEQ multiplex PCR; TCRdb has only the in-frame clones, and not every one. The repertoire holds 60,000 or so clones, with about 86% as singletons. Deletions cut 4 bases from V and 5 bases from J, with 11 bases between. The CDR3 has 13 amino acids. Germline CDR1 reads MDHEN; CDR2 reads SYDVKM. Material: PBMCs. The clonotype comes from a human donor in good health. Some clones in this sample may be carry-over from other donors' samples. J is TRBJ2-5 and V is TRBV28; D not resolved. CDR3 sequence (DNA): TGTGCCAGCAGTTCGTGGCGGAAGGAGACCCAGTACTTC. Its translation: CASSSWRKETQYF.